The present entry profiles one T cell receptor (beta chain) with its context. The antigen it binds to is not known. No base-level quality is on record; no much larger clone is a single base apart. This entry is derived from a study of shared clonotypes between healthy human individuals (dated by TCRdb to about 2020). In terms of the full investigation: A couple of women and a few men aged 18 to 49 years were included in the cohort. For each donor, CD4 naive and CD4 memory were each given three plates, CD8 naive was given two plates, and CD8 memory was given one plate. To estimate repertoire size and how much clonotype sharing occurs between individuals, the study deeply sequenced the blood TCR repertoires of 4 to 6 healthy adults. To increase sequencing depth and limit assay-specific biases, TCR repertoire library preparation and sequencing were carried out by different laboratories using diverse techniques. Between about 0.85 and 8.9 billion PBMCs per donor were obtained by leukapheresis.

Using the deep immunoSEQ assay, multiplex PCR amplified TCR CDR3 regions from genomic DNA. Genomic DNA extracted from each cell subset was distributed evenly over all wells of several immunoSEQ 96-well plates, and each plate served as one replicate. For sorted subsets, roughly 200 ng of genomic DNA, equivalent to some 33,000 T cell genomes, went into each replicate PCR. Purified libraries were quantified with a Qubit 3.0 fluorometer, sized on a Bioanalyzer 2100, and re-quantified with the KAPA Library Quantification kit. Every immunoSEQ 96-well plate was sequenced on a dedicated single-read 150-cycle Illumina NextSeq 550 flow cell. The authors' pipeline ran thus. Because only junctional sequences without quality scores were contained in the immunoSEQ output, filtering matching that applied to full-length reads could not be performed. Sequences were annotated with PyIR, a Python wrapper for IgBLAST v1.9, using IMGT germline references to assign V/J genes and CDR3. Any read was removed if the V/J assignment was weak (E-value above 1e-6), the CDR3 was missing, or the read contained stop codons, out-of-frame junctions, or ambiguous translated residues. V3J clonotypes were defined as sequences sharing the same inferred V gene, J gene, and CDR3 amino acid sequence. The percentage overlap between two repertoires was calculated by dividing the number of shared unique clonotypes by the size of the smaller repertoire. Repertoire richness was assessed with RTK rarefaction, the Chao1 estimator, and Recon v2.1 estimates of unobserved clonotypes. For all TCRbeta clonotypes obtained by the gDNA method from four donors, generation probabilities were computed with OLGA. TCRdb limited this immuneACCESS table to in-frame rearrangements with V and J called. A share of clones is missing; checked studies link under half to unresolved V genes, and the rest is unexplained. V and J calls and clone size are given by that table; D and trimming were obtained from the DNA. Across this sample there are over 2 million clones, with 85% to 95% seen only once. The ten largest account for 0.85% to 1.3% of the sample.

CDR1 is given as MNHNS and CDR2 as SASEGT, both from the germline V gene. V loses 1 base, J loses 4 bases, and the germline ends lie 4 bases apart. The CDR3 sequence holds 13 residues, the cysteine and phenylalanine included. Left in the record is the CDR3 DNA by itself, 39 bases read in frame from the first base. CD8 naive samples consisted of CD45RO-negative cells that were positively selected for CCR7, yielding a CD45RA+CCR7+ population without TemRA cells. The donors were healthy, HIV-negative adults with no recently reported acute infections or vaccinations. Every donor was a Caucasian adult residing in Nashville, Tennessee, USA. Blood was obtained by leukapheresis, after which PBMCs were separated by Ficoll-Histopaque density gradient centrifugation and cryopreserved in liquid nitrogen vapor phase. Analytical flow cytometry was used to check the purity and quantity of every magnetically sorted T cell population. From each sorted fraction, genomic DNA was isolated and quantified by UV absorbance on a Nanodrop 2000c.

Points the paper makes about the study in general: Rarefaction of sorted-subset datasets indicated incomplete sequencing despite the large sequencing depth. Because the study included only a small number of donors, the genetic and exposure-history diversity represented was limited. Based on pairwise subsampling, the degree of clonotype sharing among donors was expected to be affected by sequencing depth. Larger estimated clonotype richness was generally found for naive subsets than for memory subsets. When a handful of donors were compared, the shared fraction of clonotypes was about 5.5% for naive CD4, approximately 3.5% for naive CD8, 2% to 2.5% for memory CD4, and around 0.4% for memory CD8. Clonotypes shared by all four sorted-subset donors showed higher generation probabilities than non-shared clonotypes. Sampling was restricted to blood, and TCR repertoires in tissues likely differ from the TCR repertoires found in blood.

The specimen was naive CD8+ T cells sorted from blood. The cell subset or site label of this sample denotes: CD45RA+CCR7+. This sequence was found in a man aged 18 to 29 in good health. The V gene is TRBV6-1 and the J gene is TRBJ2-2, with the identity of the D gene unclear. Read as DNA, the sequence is TGTGCCAGCAGTGAAGATATCACCGGGGAGCTGTTTTTT. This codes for CASSEDITGELFF.